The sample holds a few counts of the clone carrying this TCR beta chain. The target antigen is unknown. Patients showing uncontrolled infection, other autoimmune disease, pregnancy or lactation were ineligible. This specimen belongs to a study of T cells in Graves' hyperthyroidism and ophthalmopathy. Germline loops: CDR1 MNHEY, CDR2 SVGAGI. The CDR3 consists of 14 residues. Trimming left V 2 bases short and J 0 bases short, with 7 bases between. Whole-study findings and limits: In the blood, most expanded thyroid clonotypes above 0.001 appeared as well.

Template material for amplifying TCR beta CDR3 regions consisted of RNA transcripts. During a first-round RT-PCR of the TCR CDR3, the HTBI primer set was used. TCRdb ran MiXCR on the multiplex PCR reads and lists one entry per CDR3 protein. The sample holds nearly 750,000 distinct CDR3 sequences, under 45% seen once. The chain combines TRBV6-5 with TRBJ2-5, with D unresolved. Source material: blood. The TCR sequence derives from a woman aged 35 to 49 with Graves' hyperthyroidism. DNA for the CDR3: TGTGCCAGCAGTTACGATGCGTACCAAGAGACCCAGTACTTC. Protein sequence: CASSYDAYQETQYF.